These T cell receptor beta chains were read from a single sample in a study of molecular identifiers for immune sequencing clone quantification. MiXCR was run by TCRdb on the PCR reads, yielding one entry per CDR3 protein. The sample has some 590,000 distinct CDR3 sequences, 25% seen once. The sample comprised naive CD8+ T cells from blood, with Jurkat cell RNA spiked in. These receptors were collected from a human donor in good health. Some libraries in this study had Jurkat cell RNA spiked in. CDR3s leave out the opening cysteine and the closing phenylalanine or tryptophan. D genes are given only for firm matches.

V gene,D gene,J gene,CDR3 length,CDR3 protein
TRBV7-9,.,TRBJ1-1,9,ASSLGSEAF
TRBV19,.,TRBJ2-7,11,ASSASYNYEQY
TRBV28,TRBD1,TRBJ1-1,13,ASSSSGTVDTEAF
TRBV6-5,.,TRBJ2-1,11,ASSYLGRNEQF
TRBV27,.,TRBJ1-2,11,ASSSDQNYGYT
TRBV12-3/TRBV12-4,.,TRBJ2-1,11,ASVLYGYGEQF
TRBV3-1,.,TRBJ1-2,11,ASSTPNIYGYT
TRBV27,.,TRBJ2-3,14,ASSLTNWGGPDTQY
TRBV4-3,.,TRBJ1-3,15,ASSQDSGGSSGNTIY
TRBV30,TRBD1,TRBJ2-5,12,AWNTGTGRETQY
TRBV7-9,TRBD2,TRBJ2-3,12,ASSKGLEVDTQY
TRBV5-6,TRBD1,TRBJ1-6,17,ASSRERRTGSSYNSPLH
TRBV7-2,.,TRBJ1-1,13,ASSIYGAANTEAF
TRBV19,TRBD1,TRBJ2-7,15,ASSIFSRGQGNYEQY
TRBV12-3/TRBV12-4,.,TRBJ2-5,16,ASSSTLDRDGEQETQY
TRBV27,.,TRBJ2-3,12,ASSTDYNTDTQY
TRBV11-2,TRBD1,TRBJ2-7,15,ASSIQWRDRGFAEQY
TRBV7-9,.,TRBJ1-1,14,ASSSRDTQRDTEAF
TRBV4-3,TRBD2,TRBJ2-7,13,ASSQAGDIPVEQY
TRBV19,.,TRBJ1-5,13,ASSNRGVFNQPQH
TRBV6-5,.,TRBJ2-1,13,ASRYRGSSYNEQF
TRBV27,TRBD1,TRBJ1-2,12,ASSTTGQGNGYT
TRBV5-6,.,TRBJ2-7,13,ASSPYRNFSYEQY
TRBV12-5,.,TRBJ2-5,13,ASGFRAGFQETQY
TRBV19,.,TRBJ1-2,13,ASSMTGPWSYGYT
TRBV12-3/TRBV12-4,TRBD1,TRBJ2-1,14,ASRESRDRDYNEQF
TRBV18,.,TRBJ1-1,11,ASSPIEGAEAF
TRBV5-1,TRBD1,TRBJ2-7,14,ASSPGQGATYYEQY
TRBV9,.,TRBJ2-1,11,ASSGTSYNEQF
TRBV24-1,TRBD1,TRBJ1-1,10,ATSDSGGEAF
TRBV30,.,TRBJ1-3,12,AWSVTVSGNTIY
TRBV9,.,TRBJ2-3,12,ASSPLGGPGTQY
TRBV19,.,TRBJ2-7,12,ASSTFGGKYEQY
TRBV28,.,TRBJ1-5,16,ASSFKGVGWGSNQPQH
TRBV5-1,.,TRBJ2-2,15,ASSLEQGISSVGELF
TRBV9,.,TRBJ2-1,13,ASSPEGSSSNEQF
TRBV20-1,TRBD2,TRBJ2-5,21,SARGTSGSLSIPHGASTGTQY
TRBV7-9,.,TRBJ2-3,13,ASSNSGTSTDTQY
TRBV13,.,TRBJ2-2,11,ASSSPYTGELF
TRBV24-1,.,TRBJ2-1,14,ATSDLNRSSYNEQF
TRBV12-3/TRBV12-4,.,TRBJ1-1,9,ASSLSPEAF
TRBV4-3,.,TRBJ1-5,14,ASNQDLYSRDQPQH
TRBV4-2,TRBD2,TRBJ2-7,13,ASSQETSGSYEQY
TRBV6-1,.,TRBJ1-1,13,ASSDWGVLKPEAF
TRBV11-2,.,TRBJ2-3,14,ASSFRQGSPTDTQY
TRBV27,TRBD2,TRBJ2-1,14,ASSGLAGSSYNEQF
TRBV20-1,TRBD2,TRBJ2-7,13,SARDRGSGGYEQY
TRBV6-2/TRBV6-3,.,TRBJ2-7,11,ASSRGWAYEQY
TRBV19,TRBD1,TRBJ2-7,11,ASGQGSSYEQY
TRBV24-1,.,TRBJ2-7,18,ATSPRASPDFILGSYEQY
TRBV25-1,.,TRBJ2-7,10,ASSESVAEQY
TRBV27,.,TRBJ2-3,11,ASSFTGPDTQY
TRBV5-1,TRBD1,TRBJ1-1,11,ASNSGTGTEAF
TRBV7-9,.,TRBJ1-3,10,ASSAGADTIY
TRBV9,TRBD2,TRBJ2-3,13,ASSPSGSGGDTQY
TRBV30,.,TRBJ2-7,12,AWSSDGRSYEQY
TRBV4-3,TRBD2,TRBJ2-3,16,ASSQEPSSGGSTDTQY